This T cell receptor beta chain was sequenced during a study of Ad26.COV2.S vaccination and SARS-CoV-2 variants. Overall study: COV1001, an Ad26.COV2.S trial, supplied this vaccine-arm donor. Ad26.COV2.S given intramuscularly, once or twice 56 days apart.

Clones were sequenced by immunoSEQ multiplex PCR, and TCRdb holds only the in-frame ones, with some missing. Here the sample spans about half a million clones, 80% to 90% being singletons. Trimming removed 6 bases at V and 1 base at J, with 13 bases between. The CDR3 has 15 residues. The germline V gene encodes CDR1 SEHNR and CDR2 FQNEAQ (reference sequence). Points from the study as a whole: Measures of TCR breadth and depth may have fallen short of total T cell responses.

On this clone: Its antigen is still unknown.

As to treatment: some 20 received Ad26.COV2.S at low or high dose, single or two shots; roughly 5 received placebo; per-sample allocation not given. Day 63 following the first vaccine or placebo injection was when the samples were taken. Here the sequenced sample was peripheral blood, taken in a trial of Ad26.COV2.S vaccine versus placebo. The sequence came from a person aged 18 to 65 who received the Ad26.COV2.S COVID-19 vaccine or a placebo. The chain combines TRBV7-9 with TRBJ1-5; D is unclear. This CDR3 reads CASRRDGSSNQPQHF. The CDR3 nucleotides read TGTGCCAGCAGGCGAGACGGGTCCAGCAATCAGCCCCAGCATTTT.